These 22 T cell receptor beta chains share one sample of origin, sequenced in a study of T cell clonality in common variable immunodeficiency. Some clones are missing from TCRdb's copy, which holds only in-frame ones; the method was immunoSEQ multiplex PCR. This repertoire holds tens of thousands of clones, and none appear only once. The sample comprised peripheral blood mononuclear cells. These receptor sequences come from a person between 18 and 69 years old in good health.

This clone has a count of ten or more. The read terminates 3 residues before the CDR3 end, so the remaining end is supplied by the germline J gene. The V call is TRBV20-1, the J call TRBJ2-3, with D tentatively TRBD2 (6 bases). Germline CDR1 and CDR2: DFQATT and SNEGSKA (reference sequence). CDR3 length: 15 residues. CDR3 loop: CTPLTTGTSTDTQYF. The sequenced part of the CDR3 DNA is TGCACCCCCCTCACCACCGGGACTAGCACAGATACG.

This clone was seen repeatedly, ten times or more. Read coverage stops 3 residues before the CDR3 terminus; the germline J gene supplies the remainder. The chain recombines TRBV5-1 with TRBJ2-3; D is unclear. V was cut by 1 base and J by 2 bases, with 8 bases left in between. The germline V gene encodes CDR1 SGHRS and CDR2 YFSETQ. This CDR3 is built from 14 residues. The CDR3 region is CASSLRAATDTQYF. The sequenced part of the CDR3 DNA is TGCGCCAGCAGCTTGAGGGCTGCCACAGATACG.

This clone was seen ten or more times. The read ends 3 residues before the CDR3 terminus; that terminus is restored from the germline J gene. The rearrangement links TRBV11-2 to TRBJ2-5, with D perhaps TRBD2 (6 bases). There are 13 residues in the CDR3. V was clipped by 5 bases and J by 2 bases, with 9 bases between them. CDR1 and CDR2 from the germline V gene are SGHAT and FQNNGV. CDR3 DNA (partial): TGTGCCAGCAGCCGGGGGACTCAAGAGACC. This encodes CASSRGTQET. The full CDR3 reads CASSRGTQETQYF.

This clone was picked up many times. Read sequence stops 3 residues before the CDR3 end, and the germline J gene provides the missing end. This rearrangement joins TRBV5-1 to TRBJ1-1, with TRBD1 matching over 8 bases. Germline CDR1 SGHRS, CDR2 YFSETQ. The CDR3 spans 15 residues. V was pared by 7 bases and J by 4 bases, with 12 bases of the junction left unmatched. The chain's CDR3 is CASLDRDHEGTEAFF. CDR3 DNA (partial): TGCGCCAGCTTGGACAGGGATCACGAGGGCACTGAA.

In this sample, this clone turned up many times. The read gets to within 3 residues of the CDR3 end, and the germline J gene fills in the rest. The V call is TRBV7-2, the J call TRBJ2-7; D is perhaps TRBD2 (5 bases). V was pared by 1 base and J by 0 bases, with 10 bases between. This CDR3 has 15 residues. Germline CDR1 and CDR2: SGHTA and FQGNSA. The sequenced CDR3 bases are TGTGCCAGCAGCTTAGTGGACTGGAACTCCTACGAG. Encoded protein: CASSLVDWNSYE. The whole CDR3 region reads CASSLVDWNSYEQYF.

A note on this clone: The read ends 3 residues early relative to the CDR3; the germline J gene fills the gap. The chain recombines TRBV18 with TRBJ2-5, with D hard to call. The V end lost 3 bases, the J end lost 5 bases, and 7 bases lay between the germline ends. Germline values: CDR1 KGHSH, CDR2 LQKENI. The length of the CDR3 is 12 residues. The sequenced CDR3 bases are TGTGCCAGCTCACCTTCTAGGGAGACC. Its protein is CASSPSRET. The entire CDR3 is CASSPSRETQYF.

The table lists this clone with many counts. The chain's CDR3 is CASSVAAEGSYNEQFF. The sequenced part of the CDR3 DNA is TGTGCCAGCAGCGTAGCGGCTGAAGGGTCCTACAATGAG. The V call is TRBV9, the J call TRBJ2-1, with no clear D. The CDR3 end falls 3 residues outside the read, so it is completed with the germline J gene. Trimming removed 0 bases from V and 1 base from J, with 11 bases in between. This CDR3 region has 16 residues. Germline values: CDR1 SGDLS, CDR2 YYNGEE. Full variable domain (rest looked up from reference TRBV9 and TRBJ2-1): DSGVTQTPKHLITATGQRVTLRCSPRSGDLSVYWYQQSLDQGLQFLIQYYNGEERAKGNILERFSAQQFPDLHSELNLSSLELGDSALYFCASSVAAEGSYNEQFFGPGTRLTVL.

This clone has a count of ten or more. The CDR3 goes on 3 residues after the read ends, and that part is filled in from the germline J gene. V usage is TRBV10-3 and J usage is TRBJ2-5; D is unclear. V was clipped by 0 bases and J by 1 base, with 6 bases between them. This CDR3 is 14 amino acids long. The germline V gene encodes CDR1 ENHRY and CDR2 SYGVKD. CDR3 sequence reads: CAISESTSQETQYF. CDR3 DNA, as far as it was read: TGTGCCATCAGTGAGTCTACTTCCCAAGAGACC.

This clone has a count of ten or more. The CDR3 DNA, read in part, is TGTGCCAGCAGCTTGCTGACTAGCGGGGGGAACATT. The encoded protein is CASSLLTSGGNI. The full CDR3 reads CASSLLTSGGNIQYF. V and J are TRBV5-4 and TRBJ2-4, with 13 bases identical to TRBD2. The read ends 3 residues shy of where the CDR3 ends; the end is completed using the germline J gene. V trimming: 1 base; J trimming: 7 bases; junction bases outside the gene matches: 2. The CDR3 is 15 residues long. CDR1 SGHNT and CDR2 YYREEE come from the germline V gene (reference sequence).

The table lists this clone with many counts. The read halts 3 residues ahead of the CDR3 end, with the missing end drawn from the germline J gene. V and J are TRBV5-4 and TRBJ1-2; tentative D call: TRBD1 (6 bases). Germline loops: CDR1 SGHNT, CDR2 YYREEE (reference sequence). There are 16 residues in the CDR3. The CDR3 is CASSLPVRGTIGGYTF. CDR3 DNA, as far as it was read: TGTGCCAGCAGCTTGCCGGTCAGAGGGACAATTGGAGGC. The whole variable domain, remainder taken from reference TRBV5-4 and TRBJ1-2, is ETGVTQSPTHLIKTRGQQVTLRCSSQSGHNTVSWYQQALGQGPQFIFQYYREEENGRGNFPPRFSGLQFPNYSSELNVNALELDDSALYLCASSLPVRGTIGGYTFGSGTRLTVV.

Concerning this clone: Read data end 3 residues before the CDR3 end; the end is taken from the germline J gene. The chain recombines TRBV7-6 with TRBJ2-2, with 9 bases aligning to TRBD2. Trimming cost V 6 bases and J 5 bases; bases outside gene matches: 7. Germline V gene lookup returns CDR1 SGHVS and CDR2 FNYEAQ. The CDR3 covers 15 residues. The CDR3 DNA, read in part, is TGTGCCAGCAGTCCGGCGGGAGGGCGAACCGGGGAG. This gives the protein CASSPAGGRTGE. The CDR3, in full, reads CASSPAGGRTGELFF.

The table lists this clone with many counts. The read is 3 residues too short to cover the CDR3 end, so that end is filled in from the germline J gene. The rearrangement uses TRBV20-1 and TRBJ1-3, with 9 bases aligning to TRBD1. The CDR3 extends over 14 amino acids. V trimming: 5 bases; J trimming: 4 bases; junction bases outside the gene matches: 6. Germline V gene lookup returns CDR1 DFQATT and CDR2 SNEGSKA (reference sequence). The CDR3 bases that were read are TGCAGTGCTTGGACAGGGGCGAAAGGAAACACC. Its translation: CSAWTGAKGNT. Given in full, the CDR3 is CSAWTGAKGNTIYF.

The sample holds many counts of this clone. The CDR3 end is not reached by the read, which stops 3 residues before it; the germline J gene fills it in. This chain connects TRBV4-1 to TRBJ2-2; the match to TRBD1 covers 9 bases. Germline CDR1 is MGHRA and CDR2 is YSYEKL. The CDR3 contains 17 residues. The sequenced CDR3 bases are TGCGCCAGCAGGCGGACAGGGGCCAACTCTGGGGCCAACGTG. Its translation is CASRRTGANSGANV. The full-length CDR3 reads as CASRRTGANSGANVLFF.

This clone was recorded at least ten times. Read sequence stops 3 residues before the CDR3 end, and the germline J gene provides the missing end. The chain links TRBV9 to TRBJ2-1, with TRBD2 matching 7 bases. CDR3 length: 15 amino acids. Germline V lookup: CDR1 SGDLS, CDR2 YYNGEE. V lost 0 bases and J lost 6; bases outside the gene matches: 6. The CDR3 protein is CASSVALAEVNEQFF. The part of the CDR3 DNA that was read is TGTGCCAGCAGCGTAGCCCTAGCGGAAGTCAATGAG.

In its sample, this clone was seen many times. The missing CDR3 end, 3 residues past where the read stops, is filled in from the germline J gene. The V and J genes are TRBV19 and TRBJ2-5, with D maybe TRBD1 (5 bases). CDR1 is LNHDA, CDR2 SQIVND, per germline (reference sequence). CDR3 length equals 13 residues. Trimming stripped 5 bases from V and 5 bases from J, with 12 bases between. The CDR3 loop reads CASSFQGSETQYF. Incomplete CDR3 DNA: TGTGCCAGTAGTTTTCAGGGTTCGGAGACC.

Ten or more counts support this clone. The DNA ends 3 residues before the CDR3 does, and the rest of the CDR3 is filled in from the germline J gene. V is TRBV5-1 and J is TRBJ2-7, with 9 bases that match TRBD2. The CDR3 runs to 15 residues. V lost 0 bases, J lost 4 bases, and 5 bases stayed unmatched. Germline loops: CDR1 SGHRS, CDR2 YFSETQ. The CDR3 protein is CASSLGASGTYEQYF. CDR3 DNA (partial): TGCGCCAGCAGCTTGGGAGCTAGCGGGACTTACGAG.

This clone came up many times. The read ends 3 residues early relative to the CDR3; the germline J gene fills the gap. The chain employs TRBV5-4 and TRBJ1-1; D is undetermined. Germline V lookup: CDR1 SGHNT, CDR2 YYREEE (reference sequence). Trimming left V 0 bases short and J 4 bases short, with 13 bases between. This CDR3 has 15 amino acids. This CDR3 reads CASSLEPVVSTEAFF. The CDR3 bases that were read are TGTGCCAGCAGCTTGGAACCGGTAGTAAGCACTGAA.

Notes on this clone: The read ends 3 residues shy of where the CDR3 ends; the end is completed using the germline J gene. J is TRBJ2-4 and V is TRBV5-1, with 8 bases aligning to TRBD2. This CDR3 has 16 residues. V trimming: 0 bases; J trimming: 7 bases; junction bases outside the gene matches: 9. CDR1 and CDR2 (germline): SGHRS, YFSETQ. The CDR3 spells CASSLGASGGVNIQYF. Incomplete CDR3 DNA: TGCGCCAGCAGCTTGGGGGCCTCGGGGGGGGTGAACATT. Looking up the rest from reference TRBV5-1 and TRBJ2-4 gives the full variable domain: KAGVTQTPRYLIKTRGQQVTLSCSPISGHRSVSWYQQTPGQGLQFLFEYFSETQRNKGNFPGRFSGRQFSNSRSEMNVSTLELGDSALYLCASSLGASGGVNIQYFGAGTRLSVL.

This CDR3 is CASSPKGGTGGSYGYTF. The covered CDR3 bases are TGTGCCAGCTCACCAAAAGGGGGCACCGGGGGAAGCTATGGC. The rearrangement uses TRBV18 and TRBJ1-2, with TRBD1 matching over 7 bases. The sequenced fragment ends 3 residues before the CDR3 boundary, so the rest is inferred from the germline J gene. Trimming cost V 2 bases and J 4 bases; bases outside gene matches: 13. Germline V gene lookup returns CDR1 KGHSH and CDR2 LQKENI. The CDR3 extends over 17 amino acids.

Note on this clone: A much larger clone sits a single nucleotide away, making a read error possible. The sequence runs out 3 residues before the end of the CDR3; the remainder is reconstructed from the germline J gene. V usage is TRBV7-3 and J usage is TRBJ2-2, with TRBD1 identical over 8 bases. The CDR3 spans 17 residues. Germline CDR1 reads SGHTA; CDR2 reads FQGTGA. The CDR3 is CASSSPGQAPGANVLFF. The CDR3 bases that were read are TGTGCCAGCAGCTCTCCGGGACAGGCCCCCGGGGCCAACGTG.

This clone has only a few counts. The CDR3 extends 3 residues past the end of the read, so its final part is completed from the germline J gene. V is TRBV5-1 and J is TRBJ1-3, with D unresolved. V gave up 7 bases and J gave up 4 bases, with 9 bases separating them. Germline V gives CDR1 SGHRS, CDR2 YFSETQ. The CDR3 is 12 residues long. CDR3: CASLGSGNTIYF. The DNA read from the CDR3 is TGCGCCAGCCTCGGGTCCGGAAACACC.

This clone was observed a handful of times. The CDR3 goes on 3 residues after the read ends, and that part is filled in from the germline J gene. The gene calls are TRBV11-2 and TRBJ2-7; D unclear. The CDR3 sequence is 14 residues long. Germline V gene lookup returns CDR1 SGHAT and CDR2 FQNNGV. Trimming left V 3 bases short and J 2 bases short, with 11 bases between. The CDR3 DNA, read in part, is TGTGCCAGCAGCTTTGAATCAGGCACCTACGAG. Encoded protein: CASSFESGTYE. In full, the CDR3 reads CASSFESGTYEQYF.